This is a list of T cell receptor beta chains from one sample in a study of shared clonotypes between healthy human individuals. Clones were sequenced by immunoSEQ multiplex PCR, and TCRdb holds only the in-frame ones, with some missing. The sample records fewer than 1 million clones, about 96% being singletons. The sequenced sample consisted of naive CD8+ T cells sorted from blood. The receptors were gathered from a man between 25 and 39 years old in good health. Both conserved end residues are part of each CDR3. Each record gives: J gene, D gene, V gene, clone size, CDR3 protein, CDR3 DNA. The D gene is left open where the match is weak. Size tells how often a clone was seen (once, few, many) or the class of an expanded clone, and some rows leave it out.

j_call: TRBJ1-1
d_call: NA
v_call: TRBV19
clone_size: NA
cdr3_aa: CASSIWGRAEAFF
cdr3_nt: TGTGCCAGTAGTATTTGGGGGCGCGCTGAAGCTTTCTTT

j_call: TRBJ1-1
d_call: NA
v_call: TRBV9
clone_size: NA
cdr3_aa: CASSVVTGTEAFF
cdr3_nt: TGTGCCAGCAGTGTAGTGACGGGGACTGAAGCTTTCTTT

j_call: TRBJ2-7
d_call: TRBD2
v_call: TRBV27
clone_size: NA
cdr3_aa: CASGLGGKGYEQYF
cdr3_nt: TGTGCCAGCGGCTTGGGGGGGAAGGGCTACGAGCAGTACTTC

j_call: TRBJ2-7
d_call: NA
v_call: TRBV5-5
clone_size: NA
cdr3_aa: CASSQRDSTYEQYF
cdr3_nt: TGTGCCAGCAGCCAGAGGGACTCCACCTACGAGCAGTACTTC

j_call: TRBJ2-7
d_call: TRBD2
v_call: TRBV9
clone_size: NA
cdr3_aa: CASSSQRESSYEQYF
cdr3_nt: TGTGCCAGCAGCTCCCAGCGGGAGAGCTCCTACGAGCAGTACTTC

j_call: TRBJ1-1
d_call: NA
v_call: TRBV29-1
clone_size: NA
cdr3_aa: CSSGGSVGTEAFF
cdr3_nt: TGCAGCAGCGGGGGGAGTGTTGGCACTGAAGCTTTCTTT

j_call: TRBJ2-1
d_call: NA
v_call: TRBV25-1
clone_size: NA
cdr3_aa: CASVGTSYNEQFF
cdr3_nt: TGTGCCAGCGTTGGGACTTCCTACAATGAGCAGTTCTTC

j_call: TRBJ2-7
d_call: NA
v_call: TRBV6-6
clone_size: NA
cdr3_aa: CASSYGTIGEQYF
cdr3_nt: TGTGCCAGCAGTTACGGGACCATTGGCGAGCAGTACTTC

j_call: TRBJ2-7
d_call: TRBD1
v_call: TRBV15
clone_size: once
cdr3_aa: CATSRRDRGKDEQYF
cdr3_nt: TGTGCCACCAGCAGGAGGGACAGGGGGAAGGACGAGCAGTACTTC

j_call: TRBJ2-3
d_call: NA
v_call: TRBV28
clone_size: NA
cdr3_aa: CASSFFPDTQYF
cdr3_nt: TGTGCCAGCAGTTTTTTCCCAGATACGCAGTATTTT

j_call: TRBJ2-1
d_call: TRBD1
v_call: TRBV6-5
clone_size: NA
cdr3_aa: CASSYSTGGNNEQFF
cdr3_nt: TGTGCCAGCAGTTACTCGACAGGGGGTAACAATGAGCAGTTCTTC

j_call: TRBJ2-7
d_call: NA
v_call: TRBV2
clone_size: NA
cdr3_aa: CASKGNPYEQYF
cdr3_nt: TGTGCCAGCAAGGGAAATCCCTACGAGCAGTACTTC

j_call: TRBJ1-2
d_call: TRBD1
v_call: TRBV7-2
clone_size: NA
cdr3_aa: CASSALTGRDYGYTF
cdr3_nt: TGTGCCAGCAGCGCCCTGACAGGGCGCGACTATGGCTACACCTTC

j_call: TRBJ2-1
d_call: TRBD2
v_call: TRBV6-4
clone_size: NA
cdr3_aa: CASSTGTSGRYGLDEQFF
cdr3_nt: TGTGCCAGCAGCACCGGGACTAGCGGGAGGTATGGGCTCGATGAGCAGTTCTTC

j_call: TRBJ1-1
d_call: NA
v_call: TRBV9
clone_size: NA
cdr3_aa: CASSVGEWGAEAFF
cdr3_nt: TGTGCCAGCAGCGTAGGAGAATGGGGCGCTGAAGCTTTCTTT

j_call: TRBJ2-1
d_call: TRBD2
v_call: TRBV7-9
clone_size: NA
cdr3_aa: CASSPKSGSSYNEQFF
cdr3_nt: TGTGCCAGCAGCCCGAAGAGCGGGAGCTCCTACAATGAGCAGTTCTTC

j_call: TRBJ2-7
d_call: NA
v_call: TRBV10-3
clone_size: once
cdr3_aa: CAILDSTYEQYF
cdr3_nt: TGTGCCATCTTGGACAGTACCTACGAGCAGTACTTC

j_call: TRBJ1-1
d_call: NA
v_call: TRBV7-9
clone_size: NA
cdr3_aa: CASSLSGGGTVAEAFF
cdr3_nt: TGTGCCAGCAGCTTAAGTGGCGGGGGGACCGTGGCTGAAGCTTTCTTT

j_call: TRBJ2-7
d_call: NA
v_call: TRBV7-2
clone_size: NA
cdr3_aa: CASSLLPTTSYEQYF
cdr3_nt: TGTGCCAGCAGCTTACTTCCTACTACTTCCTACGAGCAGTACTTC

j_call: TRBJ2-7
d_call: TRBD2
v_call: TRBV27
clone_size: NA
cdr3_aa: CASSSGRVGEQYF
cdr3_nt: TGTGCCAGCAGTAGCGGGAGGGTGGGCGAGCAGTACTTC

j_call: TRBJ1-5
d_call: NA
v_call: TRBV30
clone_size: NA
cdr3_aa: CAWSYDRDQPQHF
cdr3_nt: TGTGCCTGGAGTTACGACCGGGATCAGCCCCAGCATTTT

j_call: TRBJ2-2
d_call: TRBD2
v_call: TRBV19
clone_size: NA
cdr3_aa: CASRSSGLAGGPGELFF
cdr3_nt: TGTGCCAGTCGCTCCTCCGGACTAGCGGGAGGCCCCGGGGAGCTGTTTTTT

j_call: TRBJ2-2
d_call: NA
v_call: TRBV9
clone_size: NA
cdr3_aa: CASSTDRPTGELFF
cdr3_nt: TGTGCCAGCAGCACAGACAGGCCCACCGGGGAGCTGTTTTTT

j_call: TRBJ2-3
d_call: NA
v_call: TRBV28
clone_size: NA
cdr3_aa: CASSLGKRTDTQYF
cdr3_nt: TGTGCCAGCAGTTTAGGTAAACGCACAGATACGCAGTATTTT

j_call: TRBJ2-5
d_call: TRBD1
v_call: TRBV11-2
clone_size: NA
cdr3_aa: CASSFDRGETQYF
cdr3_nt: TGTGCCAGCAGCTTCGACAGGGGAGAGACCCAGTACTTC

j_call: TRBJ2-7
d_call: TRBD1
v_call: TRBV28
clone_size: NA
cdr3_aa: CASNVGQGPYEQYF
cdr3_nt: TGTGCCAGCAATGTGGGACAGGGACCTTACGAGCAGTACTTC

j_call: TRBJ2-1
d_call: NA
v_call: TRBV7-6
clone_size: NA
cdr3_aa: CASSSHYRNEQFF
cdr3_nt: TGTGCCAGCAGCTCACACTATAGGAATGAGCAGTTCTTC

j_call: TRBJ2-3
d_call: NA
v_call: TRBV15
clone_size: NA
cdr3_aa: CATSSGRLEQNTDTQYF
cdr3_nt: TGTGCCACCAGCAGTGGGAGACTAGAGCAAAACACAGATACGCAGTATTTT

j_call: TRBJ2-7
d_call: NA
v_call: TRBV7-9
clone_size: few
cdr3_aa: CASSPQGTYEQYF
cdr3_nt: TGTGCCAGCAGCCCTCAGGGGACCTACGAGCAGTACTTC

j_call: TRBJ2-5
d_call: NA
v_call: TRBV7-9
clone_size: once
cdr3_aa: CASSRTPGAKETQYF
cdr3_nt: TGTGCCAGCAGCCGAACGCCGGGAGCGAAAGAGACCCAGTACTTC

j_call: TRBJ1-1
d_call: TRBD1
v_call: TRBV29-1
clone_size: NA
cdr3_aa: CSGGQGADAFF
cdr3_nt: TGCAGCGGTGGTCAGGGGGCAGATGCTTTCTTT

j_call: TRBJ1-1
d_call: NA
v_call: TRBV11-2
clone_size: NA
cdr3_aa: CASSSLATEAFF
cdr3_nt: TGTGCCAGCAGCTCCTTGGCCACTGAAGCTTTCTTT

j_call: TRBJ2-7
d_call: TRBD2
v_call: TRBV7-9
clone_size: NA
cdr3_aa: CASSSGLAGGRGSYEQYF
cdr3_nt: TGTGCCAGCAGCTCTGGACTAGCGGGAGGGCGGGGCTCCTACGAGCAGTACTTC

j_call: TRBJ2-3
d_call: TRBD1
v_call: TRBV7-7
clone_size: NA
cdr3_aa: CASSFADRDTQYF
cdr3_nt: TGTGCTAGCAGCTTCGCGGACAGGGATACGCAGTATTTT

j_call: TRBJ1-1
d_call: NA
v_call: TRBV27
clone_size: NA
cdr3_aa: CASSWGMNTEAFF
cdr3_nt: TGTGCCAGCAGTTGGGGGATGAACACTGAAGCTTTCTTT

j_call: TRBJ1-1
d_call: NA
v_call: TRBV29-1
clone_size: NA
cdr3_aa: CSVQEAFF
cdr3_nt: TGCAGCGTTCAGGAAGCTTTCTTT

j_call: TRBJ2-3
d_call: NA
v_call: TRBV18
clone_size: NA
cdr3_aa: CASSPGQTLGTDTQYF
cdr3_nt: TGTGCCAGCTCACCCGGACAGACTTTAGGCACAGATACGCAGTATTTT

j_call: TRBJ2-7
d_call: NA
v_call: TRBV6-1
clone_size: NA
cdr3_aa: CASSEDSFETYEQYF
cdr3_nt: TGTGCCAGCAGTGAGGATAGCTTCGAGACCTACGAGCAGTACTTC

j_call: TRBJ2-1
d_call: TRBD2
v_call: TRBV4-1
clone_size: once
cdr3_aa: CASSQVGLAGEQFF
cdr3_nt: TGCGCCAGCAGCCAAGTGGGACTAGCGGGTGAGCAGTTCTTC

j_call: TRBJ2-2
d_call: NA
v_call: TRBV27
clone_size: NA
cdr3_aa: CASAWGNTGELFF
cdr3_nt: TGTGCCAGCGCTTGGGGGAACACCGGGGAGCTGTTTTTT

j_call: TRBJ2-3
d_call: TRBD2
v_call: TRBV5-1
clone_size: NA
cdr3_aa: CASRGTRPLSTDTQYF
cdr3_nt: TGCGCCAGCAGGGGGACTAGACCATTATCCACAGATACGCAGTATTTT

j_call: TRBJ1-2
d_call: TRBD1
v_call: TRBV7-8
clone_size: NA
cdr3_aa: CASSLGDRDGYTF
cdr3_nt: TGTGCCAGCAGCTTAGGGGACAGGGACGGCTACACCTTC

j_call: TRBJ2-7
d_call: NA
v_call: TRBV9
clone_size: few
cdr3_aa: CASSVEDESSYEQYF
cdr3_nt: TGTGCCAGCAGCGTAGAGGACGAAAGCTCCTACGAGCAGTACTTC